This entry concerns a single T cell receptor beta chain. The source of the sample is a study of cytomegalovirus exposure and HLA in healthy donors. The germline gives CDR1 SNHLY, CDR2 FYNNEI. The trim removed 6 bases at V and 4 bases at J, leaving 11 bases unmatched. CDR3 length equals 16 residues. Primers included in the PCR were 60 Vbeta and 13 Jbeta primers. TCRdb's table, derived via immunoSEQ multiplex PCR, lists solely in-frame clones and lacks some. The table includes 50,000 to 70,000 clones, 70% to 75% detected once. The chain combines TRBV2 with TRBJ2-3; 9 nucleotides agree with TRBD2. The source material was PBMCs. The receptor's source is a man aged 25-45 years in good health and CMV-seropositive. CDR3 sequence: CASRNRIAGDPDTQYF. CDR3 nucleotide sequence: TGTGCCAGCAGGAACCGGATAGCGGGGGACCCAGATACGCAGTATTTT.